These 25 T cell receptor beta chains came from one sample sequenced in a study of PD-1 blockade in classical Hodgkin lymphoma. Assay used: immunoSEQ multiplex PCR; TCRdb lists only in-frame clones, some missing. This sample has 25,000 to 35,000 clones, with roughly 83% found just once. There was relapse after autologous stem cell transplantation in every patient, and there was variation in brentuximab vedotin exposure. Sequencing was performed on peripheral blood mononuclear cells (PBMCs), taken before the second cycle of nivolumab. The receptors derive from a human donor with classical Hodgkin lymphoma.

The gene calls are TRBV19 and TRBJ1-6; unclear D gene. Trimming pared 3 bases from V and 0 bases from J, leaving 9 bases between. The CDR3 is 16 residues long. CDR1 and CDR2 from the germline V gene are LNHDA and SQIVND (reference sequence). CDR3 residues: CASSISGSSYNSPLHF. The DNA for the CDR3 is TGTGCCAGTAGTATTTCGGGGAGCTCCTATAATTCACCCCTCCACTTT.

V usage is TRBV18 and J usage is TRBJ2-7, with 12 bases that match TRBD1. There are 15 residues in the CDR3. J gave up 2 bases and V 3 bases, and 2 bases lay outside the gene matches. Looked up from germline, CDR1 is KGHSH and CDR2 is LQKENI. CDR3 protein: CASSPRDRGPYEQYF. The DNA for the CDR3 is TGTGCCAGCTCACCCCGGGACAGGGGGCCCTACGAGCAGTACTTC.

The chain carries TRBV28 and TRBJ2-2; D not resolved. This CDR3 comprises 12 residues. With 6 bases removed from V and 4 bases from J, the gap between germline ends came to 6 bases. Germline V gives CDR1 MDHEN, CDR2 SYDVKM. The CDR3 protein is CASSLFTGELFF. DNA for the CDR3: TGTGCCAGCAGCCTGTTCACCGGGGAGCTGTTTTTT.

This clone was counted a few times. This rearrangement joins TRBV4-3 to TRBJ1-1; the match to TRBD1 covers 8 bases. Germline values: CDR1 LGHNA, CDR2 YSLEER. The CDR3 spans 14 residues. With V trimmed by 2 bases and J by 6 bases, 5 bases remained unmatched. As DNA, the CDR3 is TGCGCCAGCAGCCAATCAGGGGGCAGGGCTGAAGCTTTCTTT. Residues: CASSQSGGRAEAFF.

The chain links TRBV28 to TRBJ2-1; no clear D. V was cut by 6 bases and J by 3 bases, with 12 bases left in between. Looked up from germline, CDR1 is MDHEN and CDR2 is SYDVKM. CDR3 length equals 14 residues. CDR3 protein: CASSPASFYNEQFF. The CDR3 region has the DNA TGTGCCAGCAGCCCGGCCTCGTTCTACAATGAGCAGTTCTTC.

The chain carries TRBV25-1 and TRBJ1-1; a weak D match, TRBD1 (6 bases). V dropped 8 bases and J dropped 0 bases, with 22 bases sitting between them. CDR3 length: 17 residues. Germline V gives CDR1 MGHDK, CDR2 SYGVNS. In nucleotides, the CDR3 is TGTGCCAGCTCGCAACAGGGACAAAAAATTATGAACACTGAAGCTTTCTTT. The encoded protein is CASSQQGQKIMNTEAFF.

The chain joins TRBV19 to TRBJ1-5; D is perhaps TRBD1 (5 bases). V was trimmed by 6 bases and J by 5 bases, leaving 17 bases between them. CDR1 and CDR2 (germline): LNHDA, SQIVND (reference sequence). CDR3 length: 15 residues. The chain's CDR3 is CASRKQDSRDQPQHF. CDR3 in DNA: TGTGCCAGTAGGAAACAGGACTCCCGGGATCAGCCCCAGCATTTT.

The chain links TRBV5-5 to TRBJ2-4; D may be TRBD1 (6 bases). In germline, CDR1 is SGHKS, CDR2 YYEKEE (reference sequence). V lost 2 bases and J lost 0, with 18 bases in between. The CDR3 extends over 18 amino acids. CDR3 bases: TGTGCCAGCAGCTTTTCTGGACAGAAGATAATAGCCAAAAACATTCAGTACTTC. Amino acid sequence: CASSFSGQKIIAKNIQYF.

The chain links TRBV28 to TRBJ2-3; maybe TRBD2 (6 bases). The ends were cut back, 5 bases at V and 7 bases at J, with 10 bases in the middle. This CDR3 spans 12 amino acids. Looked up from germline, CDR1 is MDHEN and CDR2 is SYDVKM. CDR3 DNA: TGTGCCAGCAGTCACGGGGGACATACGCAGTATTTT. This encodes CASSHGGHTQYF.

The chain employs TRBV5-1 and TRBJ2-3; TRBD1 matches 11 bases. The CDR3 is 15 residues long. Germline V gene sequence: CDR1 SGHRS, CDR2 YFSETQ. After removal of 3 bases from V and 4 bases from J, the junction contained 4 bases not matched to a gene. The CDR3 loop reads CASSYGQGASDTQYF. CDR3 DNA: TGCGCCAGCAGCTACGGACAGGGGGCTTCAGATACGCAGTATTTT. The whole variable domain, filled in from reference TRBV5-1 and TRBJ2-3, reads KAGVTQTPRYLIKTRGQQVTLSCSPISGHRSVSWYQQTPGQGLQFLFEYFSETQRNKGNFPGRFSGRQFSNSRSEMNVSTLELGDSALYLCASSYGQGASDTQYFGPGTRLTVL.

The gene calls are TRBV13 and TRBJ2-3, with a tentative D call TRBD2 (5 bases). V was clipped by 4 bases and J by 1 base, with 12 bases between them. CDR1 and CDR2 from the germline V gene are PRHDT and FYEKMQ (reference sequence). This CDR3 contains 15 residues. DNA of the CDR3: TGTGCCAGCAGCTCGATCGCCGGGGGCACAGATACGCAGTATTTT. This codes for CASSSIAGGTDTQYF.

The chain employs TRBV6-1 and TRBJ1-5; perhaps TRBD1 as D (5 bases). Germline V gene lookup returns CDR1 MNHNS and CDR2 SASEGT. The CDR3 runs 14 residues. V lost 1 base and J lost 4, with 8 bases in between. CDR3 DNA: TGTGCCAGCAGTGAAGTTGGGGGGAATCAGCCCCAGCATTTT. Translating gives CASSEVGGNQPQHF.

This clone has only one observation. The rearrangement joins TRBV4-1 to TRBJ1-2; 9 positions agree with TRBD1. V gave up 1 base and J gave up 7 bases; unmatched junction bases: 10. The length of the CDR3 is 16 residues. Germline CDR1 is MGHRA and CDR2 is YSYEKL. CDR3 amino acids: CASSQVGGQGVFGYTF. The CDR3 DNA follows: TGCGCCAGCAGCCAAGTTGGGGGACAGGGAGTTTTTGGCTACACCTTC.

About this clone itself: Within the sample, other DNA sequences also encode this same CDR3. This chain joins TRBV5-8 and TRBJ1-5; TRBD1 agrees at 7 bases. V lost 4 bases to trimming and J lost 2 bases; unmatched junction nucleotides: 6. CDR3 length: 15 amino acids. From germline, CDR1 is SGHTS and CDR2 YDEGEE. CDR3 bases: TGTGCCAGCAGCCGTTTCAGGGGGGGCAATCAGCCCCAGCATTTT. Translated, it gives CASSRFRGGNQPQHF.

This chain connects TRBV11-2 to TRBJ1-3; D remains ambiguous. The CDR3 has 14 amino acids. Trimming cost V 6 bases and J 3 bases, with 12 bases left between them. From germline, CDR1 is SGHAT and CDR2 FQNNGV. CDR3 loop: CASSRRRNGNTIYF. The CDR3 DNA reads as TGTGCCAGCAGTAGAAGGCGAAATGGAAACACCATATATTTT.

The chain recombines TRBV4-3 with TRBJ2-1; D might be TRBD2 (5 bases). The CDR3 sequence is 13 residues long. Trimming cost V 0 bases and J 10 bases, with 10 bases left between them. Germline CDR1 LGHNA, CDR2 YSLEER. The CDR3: CASSQDSGLEQFF. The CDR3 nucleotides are TGCGCCAGCAGCCAAGATTCGGGGTTAGAGCAGTTCTTC.

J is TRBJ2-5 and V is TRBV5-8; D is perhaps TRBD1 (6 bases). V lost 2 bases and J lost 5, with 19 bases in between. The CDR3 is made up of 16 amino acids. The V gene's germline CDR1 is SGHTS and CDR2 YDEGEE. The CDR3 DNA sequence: TGTGCCAGCAGCTTCCCTCCGGGACAACGGATGGAGACCCAGTACTTC. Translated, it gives CASSFPPGQRMETQYF.

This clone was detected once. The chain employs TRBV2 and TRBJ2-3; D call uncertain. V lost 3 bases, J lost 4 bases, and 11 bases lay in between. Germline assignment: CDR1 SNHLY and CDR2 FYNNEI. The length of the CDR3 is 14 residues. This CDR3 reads CASSDRYHPDTQYF. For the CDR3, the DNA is TGTGCCAGCAGTGACAGATACCACCCAGATACGCAGTATTTT.

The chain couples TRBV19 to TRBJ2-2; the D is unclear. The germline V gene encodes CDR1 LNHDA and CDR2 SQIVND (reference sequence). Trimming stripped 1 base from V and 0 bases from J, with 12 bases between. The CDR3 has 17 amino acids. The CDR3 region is CASSIVLRISNTGELFF. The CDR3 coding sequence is TGTGCCAGTAGTATAGTGTTGAGAATTTCGAACACCGGGGAGCTGTTTTTT. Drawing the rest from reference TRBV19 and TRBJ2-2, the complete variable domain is DGGITQSPKYLFRKEGQNVTLSCEQNLNHDAMYWYRQDPGQGLRLIYYSQIVNDFQKGDIAEGYSVSREKKESFPLTVTSAQKNPTAFYLCASSIVLRISNTGELFFGEGSRLTVL.

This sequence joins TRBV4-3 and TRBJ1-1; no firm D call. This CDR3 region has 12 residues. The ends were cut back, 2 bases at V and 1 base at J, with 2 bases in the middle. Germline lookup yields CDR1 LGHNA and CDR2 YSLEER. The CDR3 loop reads CASSQQNTEAFF. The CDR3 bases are TGCGCCAGCAGCCAACAGAACACTGAAGCTTTCTTT.

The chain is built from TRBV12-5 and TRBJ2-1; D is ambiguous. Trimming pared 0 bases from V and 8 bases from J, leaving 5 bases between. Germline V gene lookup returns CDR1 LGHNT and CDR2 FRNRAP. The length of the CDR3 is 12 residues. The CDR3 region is CASGLVSDEQFF. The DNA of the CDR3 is TGTGCTAGTGGTTTGGTTTCCGATGAGCAGTTCTTC. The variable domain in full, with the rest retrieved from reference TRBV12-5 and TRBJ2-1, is DARVTQTPRHKVTEMGQEVTMRCQPILGHNTVFWYRQTMMQGLELLAYFRNRAPLDDSGMPKDRFSAEMPDATLATLKIQPSEPRDSAVYFCASGLVSDEQFFGPGTRLTVL.

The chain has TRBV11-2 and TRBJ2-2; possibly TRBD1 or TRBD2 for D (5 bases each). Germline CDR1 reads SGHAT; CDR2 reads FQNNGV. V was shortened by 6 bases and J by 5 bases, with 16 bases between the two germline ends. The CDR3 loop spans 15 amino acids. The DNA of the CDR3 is TGTGCCAGCAGGTCATCCGGGACGCCAACCGGGGAGCTGTTTTTT. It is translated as CASRSSGTPTGELFF.

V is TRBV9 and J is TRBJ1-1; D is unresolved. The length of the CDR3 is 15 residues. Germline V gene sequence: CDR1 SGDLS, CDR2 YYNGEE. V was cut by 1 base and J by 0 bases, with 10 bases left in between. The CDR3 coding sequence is TGTGCCAGCAGCGTAACCGATCGCATGAACACTGAAGCTTTCTTT. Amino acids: CASSVTDRMNTEAFF.

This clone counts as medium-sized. The CDR3 spells CASSSWGGPHTEAFF. The CDR3 nucleotides are TGTGCCAGTAGTTCCTGGGGGGGCCCCCACACTGAAGCTTTCTTT. V is TRBV19 and J is TRBJ1-1, with a weak D call TRBD1 (6 bases). The CDR3 extends over 15 amino acids. V lost 5 bases and J 3 bases, leaving 16 bases between the germline ends. Germline assignment: CDR1 LNHDA and CDR2 SQIVND (reference sequence).

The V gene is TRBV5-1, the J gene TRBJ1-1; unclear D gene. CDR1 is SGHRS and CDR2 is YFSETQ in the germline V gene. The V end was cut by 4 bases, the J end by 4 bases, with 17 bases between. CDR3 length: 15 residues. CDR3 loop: CASSPQALLGTEAFF. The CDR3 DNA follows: TGCGCCAGCAGCCCCCAGGCCCTTTTGGGCACTGAAGCTTTCTTT.